One sample yielded the 28 T cell receptor beta chains listed below, sequenced in a study of T cells in women clearing cervical HPV infection. Sequenced by immunoSEQ multiplex PCR; TCRdb stores in-frame clones only, minus some. This sample contains approximately 18,000 clones. The material sequenced was blood buffy coat. The source is a woman between 18 and 69 years old with a cervical HPV16 infection that either progressed to CIN3+ or cleared (not recorded which).

The CDR3: CASSETGGSTDTQYF. The part of the CDR3 DNA that was read is TGTGCCAGTAGTGAAACTGGCGGGAGCACAGATACG. The chain links TRBV19 to TRBJ2-3; D possibly corresponds to TRBD2 (5 bases). Coverage ceases 3 residues before the CDR3 finishes, and the germline J gene fills in the end. The germline V and J ends were trimmed by 5 bases and 0 bases, with 12 bases remaining between them. CDR3 length equals 15 residues. Germline CDR1 and CDR2: LNHDA and SQIVND (reference sequence).

This clone is called medium-sized (0.01 to 0.1%) based on its frequency. The CDR3 extends 3 residues past the end of the read, so its final part is completed from the germline J gene. The chain uses TRBV19 and TRBJ2-3, with D uncertain. V lost 6 bases to trimming and J lost 0 bases, with 16 bases between them. The V gene's germline CDR1 is LNHDA and CDR2 SQIVND (reference sequence). This CDR3 region has 16 residues. CDR3 bases read: TGTGCCAGTAGCTATACGAACCCGCCAAGCACAGATACG. Translation: CASSYTNPPSTDT. The full CDR3 protein is CASSYTNPPSTDTQYF.

To note about this clone: The sequence runs out 3 residues before the end of the CDR3; the remainder is reconstructed from the germline J gene. This sequence joins TRBV7-9 and TRBJ2-5; a possible D gene is TRBD2 (6 bases). CDR1 and CDR2 (germline): SEHNR, FQNEAQ (reference sequence). The CDR3 consists of 15 residues. Trimming pared 3 bases from V and 0 bases from J, leaving 11 bases between. CDR3 DNA, as far as it was read: TGTGCCAGCAGCTTCTTTGGCGGGGACCAAGAGACC. Translated: CASSFFGGDQET. The complete CDR3 sequence is CASSFFGGDQETQYF.

With respect to this clone: The CDR3 extends 3 residues past the end of the read, so its final part is completed from the germline J gene. The rearrangement uses TRBV20-1 and TRBJ2-7; 9 nucleotides line up with TRBD2. Losses at the gene ends were 8 bases for V and 1 base for J; bases not matched to a gene: 9. There are 14 residues in the CDR3. CDR1 and CDR2 from the germline V gene are DFQATT and SNEGSKA (reference sequence). CDR3 DNA (partial): TGCAGTAGGGCGGCTAGCGGGAAGTCCTACGAG. Protein: CSRAASGKSYE. The CDR3 in its entirety is CSRAASGKSYEQYF.

Comment on this clone: The read ends 3 residues early relative to the CDR3; the germline J gene fills the gap. The chain uses TRBV20-1 and TRBJ2-3; TRBD1 is a possible D gene (5 bases). Per the germline V gene, CDR1 is DFQATT and CDR2 is SNEGSKA (reference sequence). Trimming shortened V by 8 bases and J by 4 bases, and 13 bases separated the two germline ends. The CDR3 covers 12 residues. The CDR3 sequence: CSSLGVADTQYF. The sequenced CDR3 bases are TGCAGTTCCCTAGGGGTGGCAGATACG.

Regarding this clone: The CDR3 end falls 3 residues outside the read, so it is completed with the germline J gene. The chain has TRBV2 and TRBJ2-1; possibly TRBD2 for D (6 bases). Germline values: CDR1 SNHLY, CDR2 FYNNEI. With 9 bases removed from V and 0 bases from J, the gap between germline ends came to 9 bases. The CDR3 loop spans 13 amino acids. The covered CDR3 bases are TGTGCCAGTGCTAGCGACTCCTACAATGAG. As protein: CASASDSYNE. The whole CDR3 is CASASDSYNEQFF. The entire variable domain, with the rest obtained from reference TRBV2 and TRBJ2-1, is as follows: EPEVTQTPSHQVTQMGQEVILRCVPISNHLYFYWYRQILGQKVEFLVSFYNNEISEKSEIFDDQFSVERPDGSNFTLKIRSTKLEDSAMYFCASASDSYNEQFFGPGTRLTVL.

Worth noting for this clone: With the read ending 3 residues before the CDR3 end, the germline J gene is used to fill in that end. The V gene is TRBV20-1, the J gene TRBJ2-2; no definite D call. Germline V gene lookup returns CDR1 DFQATT and CDR2 SNEGSKA (reference sequence). The CDR3 length is 13 residues. Trimming cost V 6 bases and J 4 bases, with 12 bases left between them. Incomplete CDR3 DNA: TGCAGTGCACGAACAGATTTCACCGGGGAG. This gives the protein CSARTDFTGE. The whole CDR3 sequence is CSARTDFTGELFF.

On this clone: The read terminates 3 residues ahead of where the CDR3 ends, so the germline J gene completes it. The chain carries TRBV5-1 and TRBJ2-3, with 7 bases that match TRBD1. The CDR3 loop spans 15 amino acids. With V trimmed by 8 bases and J by 2 bases, 11 bases remained unmatched. Germline values: CDR1 SGHRS, CDR2 YFSETQ. CDR3: CASLQGLPNTDTQYF. The DNA read from the CDR3 is TGCGCCAGTCTACAGGGGTTGCCAAACACAGATACG.

Worth noting for this clone: The read ends 3 residues early relative to the CDR3; the germline J gene fills the gap. The gene calls are TRBV2 and TRBJ2-1; the D gene is possibly TRBD1 (5 bases). The CDR3 has 14 amino acids. Trimming removed 3 bases from V and 5 bases from J, with 11 bases in between. Germline loops: CDR1 SNHLY, CDR2 FYNNEI. The CDR3 bases that were read are TGTGCCAGCAGTGAGAGTCAGGGAAACAATGAG. Translated: CASSESQGNNE. The full CDR3 is CASSESQGNNEQFF.

Points on this clone: The read halts 3 residues ahead of the CDR3 end, with the missing end drawn from the germline J gene. This chain joins TRBV10-2 and TRBJ2-1; 15 bases fit TRBD2. There are 17 residues in the CDR3. Germline CDR1 reads WSHSY; CDR2 reads SAAADI. With 2 bases clipped from V and 7 bases from J, the junction kept 6 bases outside the gene matches. The DNA read from the CDR3 is TGCGCCAGCAGTGAGACGGGACTAGCGGGAGGTTTAAATGAG. Amino acids: CASSETGLAGGLNE. The complete CDR3 reads CASSETGLAGGLNEQFF.

As for this clone: Read sequence stops 3 residues before the CDR3 end, and the germline J gene provides the missing end. This chain connects TRBV20-1 to TRBJ1-1; D possibly corresponds to TRBD1 (5 bases). Germline V lookup: CDR1 DFQATT, CDR2 SNEGSKA (reference sequence). V was cut by 0 bases and J by 4 bases, with 15 bases left in between. The CDR3 is 15 residues long. Incomplete CDR3 DNA: TGCAGTGCTAGAGAATTCTCTGTGGGGGGCACTGAA. It translates to CSAREFSVGGTE. Given in full, the CDR3 is CSAREFSVGGTEAFF.

For this clone: From the germline J gene comes the end of the CDR3, since the read stops 3 residues before it. The chain carries TRBV30 and TRBJ2-1; the D gene is possibly TRBD1 (6 bases). The germline V gene has CDR1 GTSNPN and CDR2 SVGIG (reference sequence). This CDR3 comprises 13 residues. Deletions cut 3 bases from V and 9 bases from J, with 15 bases between. The CDR3 spells CAWRAQLRGEQFF. The sequenced part of the CDR3 DNA is TGTGCCTGGAGGGCCCAACTCAGGGGTGAG.

Concerning this clone itself: The read gets to within 3 residues of the CDR3 end, and the germline J gene fills in the rest. The rearrangement links TRBV19 to TRBJ1-2; D gene ambiguous. CDR1 is LNHDA and CDR2 is SQIVND in the germline V gene (reference sequence). V lost 7 bases and J lost 0, with 9 bases in between. This CDR3 has 13 residues. This CDR3 reads CASTRATNYGYTF. The part of the CDR3 DNA that was read is TGTGCCAGTACGCGGGCGACTAACTATGGC.

Remarks on this clone: The read is 3 residues too short to cover the CDR3 end, so that end is filled in from the germline J gene. The rearrangement joins TRBV29-1 to TRBJ2-3, with 11 nucleotides matching TRBD2. This CDR3 is built from 15 residues. Germline CDR1 reads SQVTM; CDR2 reads ANQGSEA. Germline trimming cut 3 bases from V and 8 bases from J; bases unmatched to any gene: 10. CDR3 sequence: CSVDGVAGGSGTQYF. The CDR3 bases that were read are TGCAGCGTTGATGGAGTAGCGGGGGGGTCAGGTACG.

A word on this clone: The CDR3 end is not reached by the read, which stops 3 residues before it; the germline J gene fills it in. This chain joins TRBV7-2 and TRBJ2-5, with TRBD1 as a possible D gene (6 bases). CDR3 length equals 15 residues. The germline gives CDR1 SGHTA, CDR2 FQGNSA. V lost 3 bases to trimming and J lost 2 bases, with 13 bases between them. Incomplete CDR3 DNA: TGTGCCAGCAGCTTGGACTCGGACAGACAAGAGACC. Translated: CASSLDSDRQET. The CDR3, in full, reads CASSLDSDRQETQYF.

With respect to this clone: The missing CDR3 end, 3 residues past where the read stops, is filled in from the germline J gene. V is TRBV6-1 and J is TRBJ2-7, with D uncertain. V shed 0 bases and J shed 2 bases, with 5 bases lying between them. Germline assignment: CDR1 MNHNS and CDR2 SASEGT. CDR3 length: 13 amino acids. The DNA read from the CDR3 is TGTGCCAGCAGTGAAGCGCGGACCTACGAG. Translating gives CASSEARTYE. The whole CDR3 protein reads CASSEARTYEQYF.

In the case of this clone: The read falls 3 residues short of the CDR3 end, and the missing part is taken from the germline J gene. The rearrangement joins TRBV2 to TRBJ1-6; 8 nucleotides match TRBD1. This CDR3 is built from 14 residues. CDR1 is SNHLY and CDR2 is FYNNEI in the germline V gene. V lost 6 bases, J lost 10 bases, and 8 bases stayed unmatched. Partial CDR3 DNA: TGTGCCAGCAGACCAGGGGGCGCGGAATCACCC. As protein: CASRPGGAESP. The full CDR3 protein is CASRPGGAESPLHF.

The sequenced part of the CDR3 DNA is TGCAGTGCTACCTCAGGCTCCTACGAG. It encodes CSATSGSYE. The full CDR3 sequence reads CSATSGSYEQYF. This chain links TRBV20-1 with TRBJ2-7; D unclear. Read coverage stops 3 residues before the CDR3 terminus; the germline J gene supplies the remainder. This CDR3 region has 12 residues. Germline-derived CDR1 and CDR2 are DFQATT and SNEGSKA (reference sequence). Trimming stripped 4 bases from V and 0 bases from J, with 7 bases between.

As for this clone: The read ends 3 residues shy of where the CDR3 ends; the end is completed using the germline J gene. The rearrangement joins TRBV6-2 or TRBV6-3 to TRBJ1-1, with 8 positions matching TRBD1. Germline V gene sequence: CDR1 MNHEY, CDR2 SVGEGT. V shed 5 bases and J 3 bases; nucleotides not matched to a gene: 11. The CDR3 sequence is 16 residues long. CDR3 DNA (partial): TGTGCCAGCAGTCTGCAGGGGGCAAGAGGAGACACTGAA. This encodes CASSLQGARGDTE. The full CDR3 protein reads CASSLQGARGDTEAFF.

CDR3 DNA (partial): TGTGCCAGTAGTCGTAACTATGGC. Protein sequence: CASSRNYG. The entire CDR3 protein reads CASSRNYGYTF. The chain recombines TRBV19 with TRBJ1-2; D remains unclear. With the read ending 3 residues before the CDR3 end, the germline J gene is used to fill in that end. Germline loops: CDR1 LNHDA, CDR2 SQIVND (reference sequence). The CDR3 length is 11 residues. The germline V and J ends were trimmed by 5 bases and 1 base, with 2 bases remaining between them.

This clone ranks as medium-sized in terms of frequency. CDR3 sequence reads: CAWSSFGQGTGELFF. The sequenced CDR3 bases are TGTGCCTGGAGTTCCTTCGGACAGGGGACCGGGGAG. J is TRBJ2-2 and V is TRBV30; TRBD1 matches at 9 bases. The read is 3 residues too short to cover the CDR3 end, so that end is filled in from the germline J gene. The CDR3 loop spans 15 amino acids. From germline, CDR1 is GTSNPN and CDR2 SVGIG (reference sequence). V gave up 2 bases and J gave up 5 bases; unmatched junction bases: 6. The full variable domain, completed using reference TRBV30 and TRBJ2-2, is SQTIHQWPATLVQPVGSPLSLECTVEGTSNPNLYWYRQAAGRGLQLLFYSVGIGQISSEVPQNLSASRPQDRQFILSSKKLLLSDSGFYLCAWSSFGQGTGELFFGEGSRLTVL.

Details on this clone: The read is 3 residues too short to cover the CDR3 end, so that end is filled in from the germline J gene. This chain connects TRBV11-1 to TRBJ2-7; D might be TRBD2 (5 bases). Germline loops: CDR1 SGHAT, CDR2 FQDESV (reference sequence). The CDR3 contains 15 residues. V lost 3 bases and J lost 0, with 12 bases in between. This CDR3 reads CASSFGRVPSYEQYF. Partial CDR3 DNA: TGTGCCAGCAGCTTCGGGCGGGTCCCCTCCTACGAG.

The chain's CDR3 is CASSSSGGSNEAFF. Partial CDR3 DNA: TGTGCCAGTAGTTCTAGCGGGGGGAGCAATGAG. The rearrangement joins TRBV19 to TRBJ1-1, with D tentatively TRBD1 (5 bases). The read terminates 3 residues before the CDR3 end, so the remaining end is supplied by the germline J gene. CDR1 is LNHDA and CDR2 is SQIVND in the germline V gene (reference sequence). The CDR3 spans 14 residues.

About this clone: The sequence runs out 3 residues before the end of the CDR3; the remainder is reconstructed from the germline J gene. The rearrangement joins TRBV10-3 to TRBJ2-5; 12 nucleotides align to TRBD1. After removal of 3 bases from V and 5 bases from J, the junction contained 7 bases not matched to a gene. The CDR3 length is 16 residues. In germline, CDR1 is ENHRY, CDR2 SYGVKD. Partial CDR3 DNA: TGTGCCATCAGTGAAGGATGGGACAGGGGGCATGAGACC. Translating it yields CAISEGWDRGHET. The whole CDR3 is CAISEGWDRGHETQYF.

To note about this clone: Read sequence stops 3 residues before the CDR3 end, and the germline J gene provides the missing end. The V call is TRBV20-1, the J call TRBJ2-7; the match to TRBD2 covers 16 bases. This CDR3 is built from 17 residues. Trimming cost V 3 bases and J 3 bases; bases outside gene matches: 8. Germline CDR1 is DFQATT and CDR2 is SNEGSKA (reference sequence). The covered CDR3 bases are TGCAGTGCTAGGGGACTAGCGGGAGGGTCCGGATTCTACGAG. This gives the protein CSARGLAGGSGFYE. The complete CDR3 reads CSARGLAGGSGFYEQYF.

The chain's CDR3 is CSARYRLAGIYEQYF. The CDR3 bases that were read are TGCAGTGCTCGATACAGGCTAGCGGGAATCTACGAG. The chain has TRBV20-1 and TRBJ2-7; TRBD2 agrees at 9 bases. The sequence runs out 3 residues before the end of the CDR3; the remainder is reconstructed from the germline J gene. The CDR3 extends over 15 amino acids. V was clipped by 5 bases and J by 3 bases; unmatched bases: 11. Looked up from germline, CDR1 is DFQATT and CDR2 is SNEGSKA (reference sequence).

About this clone itself: The read finishes 3 residues shy of the CDR3 end, and the germline J gene is used to complete it. The V call is TRBV10-2, the J call TRBJ2-7, with 8 bases identical to TRBD2. This CDR3 is 14 amino acids long. From germline, CDR1 is WSHSY and CDR2 SAAADI. The ends lost 3 bases at V and 2 bases at J; junction bases unmatched: 3. This CDR3 is CASSDRLATYEQYF. The CDR3 DNA, read in part, is TGCGCCAGCAGTGACCGACTAGCGACCTACGAG.

In regard to this clone: The read ends 3 residues early relative to the CDR3; the germline J gene fills the gap. The rearrangement links TRBV29-1 to TRBJ2-1; perhaps TRBD2 as D (5 bases). Per germline, CDR1 SQVTM and CDR2 ANQGSEA. The CDR3 covers 14 residues. V dropped 7 bases and J dropped 4 bases, with 17 bases sitting between them. CDR3 amino acids: CSAAGLAPYNEQFF. The sequenced part of the CDR3 DNA is TGCAGCGCCGCAGGTCTAGCCCCATACAATGAG.